A selection of T cell receptor beta chains follows, all from one sample in a study of control samples from healthy donors and cancer patients. Profiled with immunoSEQ multiplex PCR; TCRdb holds only in-frame clones, not every one. The sample holds around 110,000 clones; approximately 92% are singletons and the top ten take around 1.2%. The sequenced sample consisted of PBMCs. The receptors shown here come from a woman between 50 and 59 years old with colorectal cancer. Each CDR3 is given with its conserved first and last residue. Fields, in order: D gene, clone size, J gene, V gene, CDR3 DNA, CDR3 protein. The D gene is left open where the match is weak. Rows give clone size only sometimes, using once, few, many, or a class for an expanded clone.

>TRBD1|.|TRBJ1-1|TRBV28
TGTGCCAGCAGCCCAAGCACGGGACAGGGTAACACTGAAGCTTTCTTT
CASSPSTGQGNTEAFF
>.|.|TRBJ2-6|TRBV2
TGTGCCAGCCATTGGGCCCGAACTGGGGCCAACGTCCTGACTTTC
CASHWARTGANVLTF
>.|.|TRBJ1-5|TRBV12-3/TRBV12-4
TGTGCCAGCGTGGGAGAGAACAATCAGCCCCAGCATTTT
CASVGENNQPQHF
>.|few|TRBJ1-5|TRBV2
TGTGCCAGCAGTGATCGCGTTGCCGGGATTGGGCCCCAGCATTTT
CASSDRVAGIGPQHF
>.|.|TRBJ1-2|TRBV29-1
TGCAGCGCTGGACTCCGGGACCGGGACTATGGCTACACCTTC
CSAGLRDRDYGYTF
>TRBD2|.|TRBJ2-1|TRBV25-1
TGTGCCAGCAGAGCTAGCGGGAGGGCCTACAATGAGCAGTTCTTC
CASRASGRAYNEQFF
>.|.|TRBJ2-2|TRBV19
TGTGCCAGTAGTATTTCAGGGAAGACGGACACCGGGGAGCTGTTTTTT
CASSISGKTDTGELFF
>TRBD1|.|TRBJ1-4|TRBV2
TGTGCCAGCAGCACCGCAGGGGGCGCCTATGGAAAACTGTTTTTT
CASSTAGGAYGKLFF
>TRBD1|.|TRBJ1-5|TRBV2
TGTGCCAGCAGCCCCCACAGGGGTGTAAATCAGCCCCAGCATTTT
CASSPHRGVNQPQHF
>.|.|TRBJ2-5|TRBV5-4
TGTGCCAGCAGCGCGGTGGGCACAGGGCGGCAGACCCAGTACTTC
CASSAVGTGRQTQYF
>.|.|TRBJ2-2|TRBV11-2
TGTGCCAGCAGCCCGGGACTGAGGGCGAACACCGGGGAGCTGTTTTTT
CASSPGLRANTGELFF